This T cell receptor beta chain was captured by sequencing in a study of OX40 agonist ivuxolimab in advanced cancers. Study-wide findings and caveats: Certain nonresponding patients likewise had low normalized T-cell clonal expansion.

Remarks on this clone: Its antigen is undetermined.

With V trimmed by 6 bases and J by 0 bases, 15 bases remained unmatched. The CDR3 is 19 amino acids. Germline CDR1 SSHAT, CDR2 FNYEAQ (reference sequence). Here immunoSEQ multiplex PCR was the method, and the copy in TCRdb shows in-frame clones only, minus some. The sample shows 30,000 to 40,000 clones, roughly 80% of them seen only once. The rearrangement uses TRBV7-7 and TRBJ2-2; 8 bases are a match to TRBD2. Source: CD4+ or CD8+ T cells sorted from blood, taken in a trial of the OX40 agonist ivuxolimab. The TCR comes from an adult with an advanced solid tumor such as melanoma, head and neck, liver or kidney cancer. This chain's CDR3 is CASSQKGTRGAPNTGELFF. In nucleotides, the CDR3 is TGTGCCAGCAGTCAGAAGGGGACTAGAGGGGCCCCGAACACCGGGGAGCTGTTTTTT.